This T cell receptor (beta chain) derives from a study of control samples from healthy donors and cancer patients (dated by TCRdb to 2018 to 2021). The CDR3, from cysteine to phenylalanine, totals 14 residues. The read is trimmed to its CDR3 DNA, 42 bases read in frame from base 1. A distance of 12 bases separates the germline ends of V and J, which lose 5 bases and 4 bases respectively. CDR1 and CDR2 were assigned from the germline V gene as MGHRA and YSYEKL. For this clone: Its antigen remains unidentified. No per-base quality is available; no much larger clone lies one base away.

The library was produced with the immunoSEQ multiplex PCR assay. Entries here come from immuneACCESS through TCRdb and include only in-frame sequences with V and J called. Some clones fail to appear in such tables; in the studies checked, an unresolved V gene covers under half of the shortfall, and the cause of the remainder is unknown. For this sample there are around 140,000 clones; approximately 94% appear just once. The ten largest make up around 13% of the sample. The receptor chain draws on TRBV4-1 and TRBJ1-3, with the D gene call left open. The clonotype originates from a man aged 35 to 55 in good health. The sequencing input was blood. The CDR3 in this case is CASSYEGSGNTIYF. Here is the DNA: TGCGCCAGCAGCTACGAGGGCTCAGGAAACACCATATATTTT.